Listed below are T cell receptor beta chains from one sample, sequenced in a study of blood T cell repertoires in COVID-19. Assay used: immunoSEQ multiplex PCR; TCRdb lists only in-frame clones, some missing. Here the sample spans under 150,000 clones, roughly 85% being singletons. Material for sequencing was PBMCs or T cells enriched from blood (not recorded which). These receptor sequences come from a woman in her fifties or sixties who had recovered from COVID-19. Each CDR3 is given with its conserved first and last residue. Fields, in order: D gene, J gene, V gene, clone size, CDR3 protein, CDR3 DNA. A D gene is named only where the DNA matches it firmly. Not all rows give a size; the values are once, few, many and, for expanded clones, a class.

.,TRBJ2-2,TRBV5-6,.,CASSPRRVTGWGTGELFF,TGTGCCAGCAGCCCCCGCCGGGTTACAGGTTGGGGCACCGGGGAGCTGTTTTTT
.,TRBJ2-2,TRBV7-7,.,CASSQGRGTAGELFF,TGTGCTAGCAGCCAGGGGCGGGGGACGGCCGGGGAGCTGTTTTTT
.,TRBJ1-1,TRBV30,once,CAWSSRVRNTEAFF,TGTGCCTGGAGTTCTCGGGTGAGAAATACTGAAGCTTTCTTT
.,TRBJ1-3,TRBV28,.,CASSGGSGNTIYF,TGTGCCAGCAGTGGAGGCTCTGGAAACACCATATATTTT
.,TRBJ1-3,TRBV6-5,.,CASSARGIAGNTIYF,TGTGCCAGCAGCGCAAGAGGCATAGCTGGAAACACCATATATTTT
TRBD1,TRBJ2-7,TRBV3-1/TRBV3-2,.,CASSPGQGFVEQYF,TGTGCCAGCAGTCCGGGACAGGGGTTCGTCGAGCAGTACTTC
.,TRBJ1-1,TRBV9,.,CASSAGGKNTEAFF,TGTGCCAGCAGCGCCGGGGGTAAGAACACTGAAGCTTTCTTT
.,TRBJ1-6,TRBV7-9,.,CASSVDSFNSPLHF,TGTGCCAGCAGCGTGGACAGTTTTAATTCACCCCTCCACTTT
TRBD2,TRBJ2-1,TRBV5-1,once,CASSITSGGRHEQFF,TGCGCCAGCAGCATAACTAGCGGGGGGCGTCATGAGCAGTTCTTC
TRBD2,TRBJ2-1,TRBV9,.,CASSVGLAGSDEQFF,TGTGCCAGCAGCGTGGGACTAGCGGGATCAGATGAGCAGTTCTTC
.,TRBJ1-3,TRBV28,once,CASSLVQSGNTIYF,TGTGCCAGCAGTTTAGTACAGTCTGGAAACACCATATATTTT
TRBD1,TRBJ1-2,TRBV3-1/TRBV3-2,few,CASSQEVGQGFSYGYTF,TGTGCCAGCAGCCAAGAGGTAGGACAGGGTTTTTCATATGGCTACACCTTC
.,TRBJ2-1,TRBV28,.,CASSLAASEQFF,TGTGCCAGCAGTTTGGCGGCTAGCGAGCAGTTCTTC
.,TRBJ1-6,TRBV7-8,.,CASSPLSRPGSPLHF,TGTGCCAGCAGCCCGTTGTCGAGACCGGGTTCACCCCTCCACTTT
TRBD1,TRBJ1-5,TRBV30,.,CAWSPLQGDQPQHF,TGTGCCTGGAGTCCCCTTCAGGGGGATCAGCCCCAGCATTTT
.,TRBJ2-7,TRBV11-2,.,CASSLGAAGHEQYF,TGTGCCAGCAGCTTAGGGGCGGCGGGTCACGAGCAGTACTTC
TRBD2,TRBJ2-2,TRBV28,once,CASSSAGGPDGELFF,TGTGCCAGCAGCTCAGCGGGAGGGCCCGACGGGGAGCTGTTTTTT
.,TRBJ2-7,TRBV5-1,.,CASSLEAYSTYEQYF,TGCGCCAGCAGCTTGGAAGCTTATTCGACCTACGAGCAGTACTTC
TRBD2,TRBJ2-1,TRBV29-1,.,CSALAGQYNEQFF,TGCAGCGCATTAGCGGGGCAGTACAATGAGCAGTTCTTC
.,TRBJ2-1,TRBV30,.,CAWRRVAYNEQFF,TGTGCCTGGAGGAGGGTAGCCTACAATGAGCAGTTCTTC
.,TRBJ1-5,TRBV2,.,CASSEMGGGRNQPQHF,TGTGCCAGCAGTGAAATGGGGGGAGGTCGCAATCAGCCCCAGCATTTT
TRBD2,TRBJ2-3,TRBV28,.,CASSPGVAGGSGTDTQYF,TGTGCCAGCAGCCCCGGAGTAGCGGGAGGCAGTGGCACAGATACGCAGTATTTT
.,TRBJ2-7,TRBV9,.,CASSVEAHPQGEQYF,TGTGCCAGCAGCGTAGAAGCGCACCCTCAGGGCGAGCAGTACTTC
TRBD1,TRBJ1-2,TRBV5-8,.,CASSFSQGEVGYTF,TGTGCCAGCAGCTTTAGTCAGGGGGAGGTTGGCTACACCTTC
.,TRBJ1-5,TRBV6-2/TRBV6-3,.,CASSYGSGPQHF,TGTGCCAGCAGTTACGGGTCGGGGCCCCAGCATTTT